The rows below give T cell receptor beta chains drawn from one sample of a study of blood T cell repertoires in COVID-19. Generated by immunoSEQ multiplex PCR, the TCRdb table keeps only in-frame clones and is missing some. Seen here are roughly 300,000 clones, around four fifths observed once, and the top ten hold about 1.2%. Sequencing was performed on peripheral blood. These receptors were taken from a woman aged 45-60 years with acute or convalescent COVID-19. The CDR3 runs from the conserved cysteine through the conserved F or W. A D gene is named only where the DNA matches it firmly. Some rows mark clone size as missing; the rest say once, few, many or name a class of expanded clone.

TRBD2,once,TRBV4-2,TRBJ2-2,CASSRAGGLPGELFF,TGTGCCAGCAGCCGAGCGGGGGGGTTGCCCGGGGAGCTGTTTTTT
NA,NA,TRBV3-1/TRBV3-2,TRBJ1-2,CASSRPGGGYTF,TGTGCCAGCAGCCGCCCCGGAGGTGGCTACACCTTC
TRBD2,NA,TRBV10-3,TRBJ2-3,CAISGTSGMGTDTQYF,TGTGCCATCAGTGGGACTAGCGGGATGGGTACAGATACGCAGTATTTT
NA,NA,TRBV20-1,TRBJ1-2,CSASRGNYGYTF,TGCAGTGCTAGTCGGGGGAACTATGGCTACACCTTC
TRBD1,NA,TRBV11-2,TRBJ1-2,CASRLGQGLWLAF,TGTGCCAGCAGACTTGGACAGGGATTATGGCTGGCCTTC
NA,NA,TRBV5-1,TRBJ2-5,CASSFMNRASETQYF,TGCGCCAGCAGCTTTATGAACAGGGCATCAGAGACCCAGTACTTC
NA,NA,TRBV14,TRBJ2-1,CASSHSPGSSSYNEQFF,TGTGCCAGCAGCCACTCCCCCGGTTCTAGCTCCTACAATGAGCAGTTCTTC
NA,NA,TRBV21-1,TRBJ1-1,CASSKGKGVGTEAFF,TGTGCCAGCAGCAAAGGGAAGGGGGTGGGAACTGAAGCTTTCTTT
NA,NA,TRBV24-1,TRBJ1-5,CATSDSGARPQHF,TGTGCCACCAGTGACTCAGGGGCTCGGCCCCAGCATTTT
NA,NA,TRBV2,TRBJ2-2,CASSPQGKLFF,TGTGCCAGCAGCCCACAGGGAAAGCTGTTTTTT
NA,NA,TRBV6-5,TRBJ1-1,CASSNVGGGTEAFF,TGTGCCAGCAGCAACGTGGGGGGAGGGACTGAAGCTTTCTTT
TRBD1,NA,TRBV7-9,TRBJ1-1,CASSLGQGKAFF,TGTGCCAGCAGCCTAGGACAGGGGAAGGCTTTCTTT
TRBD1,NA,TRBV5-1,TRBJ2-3,CASSLLGQNTDTQYF,TGCGCCAGCAGCTTGTTGGGACAGAACACAGATACGCAGTATTTT
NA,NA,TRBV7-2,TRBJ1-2,CASSLRGSVDYGYTF,TGTGCCAGCAGCTTAAGGGGCAGCGTCGACTATGGCTACACCTTC
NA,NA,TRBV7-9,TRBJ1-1,CASSLVDQWAAHTSEAFF,TGTGCCAGCAGCTTAGTAGATCAGTGGGCGGCCCACACTAGTGAAGCTTTCTTT
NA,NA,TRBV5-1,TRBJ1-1,CASSLRAGADAPVGAFF,TGCGCCAGCAGCTTGAGGGCAGGGGCAGATGCACCAGTGGGAGCTTTCTTT
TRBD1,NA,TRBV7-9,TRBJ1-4,CASSPGGEKLFF,TGTGCCAGCAGCCCAGGGGGTGAAAAACTGTTTTTT
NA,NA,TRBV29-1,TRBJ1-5,CSVGPMGYQPQHF,TGCAGCGTGGGGCCGATGGGTTATCAGCCCCAGCATTTT
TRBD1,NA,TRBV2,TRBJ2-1,CASSGQGQWGNEQFF,TGTGCCAGCAGCGGACAGGGGCAATGGGGCAATGAGCAGTTCTTC
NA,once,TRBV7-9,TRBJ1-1,CASSSGQLIAEAFF,TGTGCCAGCAGCTCAGGACAGTTGATCGCTGAAGCTTTCTTT
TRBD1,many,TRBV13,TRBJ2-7,CASSSSGTGTYEQYF,TGTGCCAGCAGCTCATCCGGGACAGGAACCTACGAGCAGTACTTC
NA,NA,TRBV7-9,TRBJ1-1,CASSPPGGLNTEAFF,TGTGCCAGCAGCCCTCCCGGGGGGTTGAACACTGAAGCTTTCTTT
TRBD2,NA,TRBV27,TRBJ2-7,CASGGLAGVGSYEQYF,TGTGCCAGCGGGGGACTAGCGGGAGTTGGGTCCTACGAGCAGTACTTC
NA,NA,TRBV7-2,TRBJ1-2,CASRKGAGYGYTF,TGTGCCAGCCGCAAAGGGGCTGGCTATGGCTACACCTTC
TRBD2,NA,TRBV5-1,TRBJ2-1,CASSDLYSGSFNEQFF,TGCGCCAGCAGCGACCTCTATAGCGGGAGTTTTAATGAGCAGTTCTTC
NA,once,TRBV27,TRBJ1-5,CASSLGREGNQPQHF,TGTGCCAGCAGTTTAGGCAGGGAAGGCAATCAGCCCCAGCATTTT
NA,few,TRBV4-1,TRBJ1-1,CASSQQGIIEAFF,TGCGCCAGCAGCCAGCAGGGTATCATCGAAGCTTTCTTT
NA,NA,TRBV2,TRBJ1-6,CASSQGENSPLHF,TGTGCCAGCAGTCAGGGTGAGAATTCACCCCTCCACTTT
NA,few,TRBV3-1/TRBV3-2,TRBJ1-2,CASSQQGIKRGYTF,TGTGCCAGCAGCCAACAGGGGATCAAGAGGGGCTACACCTTC
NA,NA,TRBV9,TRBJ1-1,CASSVGGPGNTEAFF,TGTGCCAGCAGCGTCGGGGGGCCCGGAAACACTGAAGCTTTCTTT
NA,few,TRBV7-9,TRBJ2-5,CASSLGRTDQETQYF,TGTGCCAGCAGCTTAGGAAGGACAGATCAAGAGACCCAGTACTTC
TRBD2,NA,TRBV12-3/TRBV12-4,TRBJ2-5,CASGRGEETQYF,TGTGCCAGCGGGAGGGGAGAAGAGACCCAGTACTTC
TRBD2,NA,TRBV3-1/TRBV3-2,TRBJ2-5,CASSQDLEAGELETQYF,TGTGCCAGCAGCCAAGATCTTGAAGCGGGGGAGTTAGAGACCCAGTACTTC
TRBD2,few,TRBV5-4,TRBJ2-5,CASSPNGGGARGGETQYF,TGTGCCAGCAGCCCTAATGGCGGGGGGGCGCGTGGTGGTGAGACCCAGTACTTC
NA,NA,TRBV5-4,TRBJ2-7,CASSSTGSSYEQYF,TGTGCCAGCAGCTCCACAGGAAGCTCCTACGAGCAGTACTTC
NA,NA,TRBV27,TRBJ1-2,CASSALTGRGGYTF,TGTGCCAGCAGTGCCTTGACAGGCCGTGGGGGCTACACCTTC
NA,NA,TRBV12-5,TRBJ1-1,CASGLILPSGLTEAFF,TGTGCTAGTGGTTTGATTCTTCCGTCGGGTTTGACTGAAGCTTTCTTT
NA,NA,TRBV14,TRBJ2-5,CASSPTGTRETQYF,TGTGCCAGCAGCCCAACCGGGACAAGGGAGACCCAGTACTTC
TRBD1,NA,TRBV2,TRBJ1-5,CASSGQGAGQPQHF,TGTGCCAGCAGTGGACAGGGGGCGGGTCAGCCCCAGCATTTT